This TCR beta chain was recorded in a study of T cell repertoires in cytomegalovirus infection. As for the study in general: Matching HLA type and CMV infection were both indicated by public TCR beta signatures. Whole-study results and caveats: Based on cumulative public TCR beta family frequency, carriers of CMV plus the relevant HLA were identified. In two of eight donors, the top clonotype was HLA-C-restricted CMV-specific.

The CDR3 is 15 residues long. The V segment lost 7 bases and the J segment 7 bases; nucleotides outside the gene matches: 12. As concerns this clonotype: What it binds is unknown. A much larger clone lies a single base off, so this may be a read error.

TCRdb used MiXCR to reprocess the reads, holding one entry per CDR3 protein. This table has approximately 550,000 distinct CDR3 sequences, 15% to 20% appearing once. The TCR originated in a human donor in good health (CMV status not recorded). Some clones in this sample may be carry-over from other donors' samples. V usage is TRBV12-3 or TRBV12-4 and J usage is TRBJ2-2, with 7 bases matching TRBD1. Sequenced sample: CD8+ T cells from PBMCs. The CDR3 protein is CASTFGTVDNGELFF. The DNA for the CDR3 is TGTGCCAGCACCTTCGGGACAGTAGACAACGGGGAGCTGTTTTTT.